The 8 T cell receptor beta chains below all came from one sample that was sequenced in a study of beta chain features in type 1 diabetes. Expressed TCRB transcripts were sequenced after all isolated RNA was converted to cDNA. Using immunoSEQ multiplex PCR, the repertoire was profiled, and TCRdb retains in-frame clones only, with some absent. The table lists about 220,000 clones, about a tenth of them singletons. The sample comprised central memory CD4+ T cells from blood. All receptors derive from a man between 18 and 29 years old in good health.

This clone was detected a few times. This chain links TRBV7-2 with TRBJ1-1; D perhaps matches TRBD1 (5 bases). V was clipped by 0 bases and J by 1 base, with 9 bases between them. Looked up from germline, CDR1 is SGHTA and CDR2 is FQGNSA. This CDR3 is 15 amino acids long. CDR3 DNA sequence: TGTGCCAGCAGCTTAGCAGGGGCGAAGAACACTGAAGCTTTCTTT. Translated, it gives CASSLAGAKNTEAFF.

This chain uses TRBV29-1 with TRBJ2-7; D perhaps matches TRBD2 (5 bases). V was cut by 4 bases and J by 2 bases, with 9 bases left in between. The CDR3 contains 12 residues. CDR1 SQVTM and CDR2 ANQGSEA come from the germline V gene. The CDR3 region has the DNA TGCAGCGTTGGAGGACTCACCTACGAGCAGTACTTC. It encodes CSVGGLTYEQYF.

This clone has a handful of counts. The CDR3 DNA reads TGTGCCAGCACCTTCAAGGGAAGCTCTGGGGCCAACGTCCTGACTTTC. Residues: CASTFKGSSGANVLTF. The rearrangement joins TRBV27 to TRBJ2-6; D unresolved. Germline V lookup: CDR1 MNHEY, CDR2 SMNVEV (reference sequence). The CDR3 extends over 16 amino acids. The V end lost 7 bases, the J end lost 0 bases, and 13 bases lay between the germline ends.

The chain is built from TRBV19 and TRBJ2-5; TRBD2 is a possible D gene (5 bases). V was trimmed by 5 bases and J by 1 base, leaving 11 bases between them. The CDR3 spans 14 residues. The V gene's germline CDR1 is LNHDA and CDR2 SQIVND (reference sequence). The CDR3 DNA is TGTGCCAGTAGTGTCCGGGGAGTCCAAGAGACCCAGTACTTC. It translates to CASSVRGVQETQYF.

This chain uses TRBV5-1 with TRBJ1-1, with D perhaps TRBD1 (5 bases). The V gene's germline CDR1 is SGHRS and CDR2 YFSETQ. The CDR3 is 14 amino acids. V lost 2 bases to trimming and J lost 2 bases, with 10 bases between them. The CDR3 is CASSLPGQNTEAFF. CDR3 bases: TGCGCCAGCAGCTTACCAGGACAAAACACTGAAGCTTTCTTT.

This clone was counted between two and nine times. The chain links TRBV7-2 to TRBJ2-1; D not resolved. This CDR3 comprises 12 residues. V shed 5 bases and J shed 9 bases, with 11 bases lying between them. CDR1 and CDR2 (germline): SGHTA, FQGNSA. The CDR3 loop is CASSPTSAEQFF. The CDR3 DNA is TGTGCCAGCAGCCCCACGAGCGCTGAGCAGTTCTTC.

This clone was seen only a few times. CDR3 sequence reads: CASSEDPPAGGAETQYF. The DNA for the CDR3 is TGTGCCAGCAGTGAAGATCCCCCTGCGGGAGGGGCAGAGACCCAGTACTTC. V is TRBV6-1 and J is TRBJ2-5; 9 bases map to TRBD2. This CDR3 has 17 amino acids. Germline CDR1 MNHNS, CDR2 SASEGT. Trimming at V came to 1 base and at J to 4 bases, leaving 10 bases not matched to a gene.

This clone appeared a few times. J is TRBJ2-7 and V is TRBV6-5; 9 bases are a match to TRBD2. Losses at the gene ends were 0 bases for V and 2 bases for J; bases not matched to a gene: 2. The germline V gene has CDR1 MNHEY and CDR2 SVGAGI. This CDR3 is 15 amino acids long. CDR3: CASSYSGGRAYEQYF. The DNA of the CDR3 is TGTGCCAGCAGTTACTCTGGCGGGAGGGCCTACGAGCAGTACTTC.